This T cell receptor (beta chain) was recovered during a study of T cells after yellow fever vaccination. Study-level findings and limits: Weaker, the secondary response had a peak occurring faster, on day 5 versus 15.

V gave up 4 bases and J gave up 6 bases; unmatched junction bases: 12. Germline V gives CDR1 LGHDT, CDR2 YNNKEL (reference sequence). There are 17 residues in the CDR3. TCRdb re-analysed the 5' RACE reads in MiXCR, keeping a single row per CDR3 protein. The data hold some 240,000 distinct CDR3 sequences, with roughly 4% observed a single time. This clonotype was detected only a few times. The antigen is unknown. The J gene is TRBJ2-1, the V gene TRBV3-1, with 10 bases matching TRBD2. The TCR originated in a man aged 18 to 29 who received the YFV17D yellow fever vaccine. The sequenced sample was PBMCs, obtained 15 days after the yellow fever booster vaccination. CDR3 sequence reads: CASSPYPGLAVVNEQFF. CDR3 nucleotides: TGTGCCAGCAGCCCGTATCCCGGACTAGCGGTTGTCAATGAGCAGTTCTTC.